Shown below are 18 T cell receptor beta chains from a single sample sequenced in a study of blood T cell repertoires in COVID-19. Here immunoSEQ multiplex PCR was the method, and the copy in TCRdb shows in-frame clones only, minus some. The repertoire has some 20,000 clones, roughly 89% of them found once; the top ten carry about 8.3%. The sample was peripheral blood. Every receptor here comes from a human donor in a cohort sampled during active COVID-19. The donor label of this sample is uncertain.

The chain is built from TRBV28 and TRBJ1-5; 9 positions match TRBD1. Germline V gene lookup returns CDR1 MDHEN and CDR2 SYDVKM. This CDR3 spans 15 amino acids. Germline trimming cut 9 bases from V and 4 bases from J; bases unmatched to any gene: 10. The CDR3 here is CASHGTGKGNQPQHF. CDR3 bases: TGTGCCAGTCATGGGACAGGGAAGGGGAATCAGCCCCAGCATTTT.

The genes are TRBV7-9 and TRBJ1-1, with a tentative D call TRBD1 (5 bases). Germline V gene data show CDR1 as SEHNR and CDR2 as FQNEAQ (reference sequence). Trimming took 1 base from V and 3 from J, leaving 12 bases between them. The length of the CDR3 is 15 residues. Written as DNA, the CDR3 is TGTGCCAGCAGCTTAGGGGGCGCACGGGACACTGAAGCTTTCTTT. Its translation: CASSLGGARDTEAFF.

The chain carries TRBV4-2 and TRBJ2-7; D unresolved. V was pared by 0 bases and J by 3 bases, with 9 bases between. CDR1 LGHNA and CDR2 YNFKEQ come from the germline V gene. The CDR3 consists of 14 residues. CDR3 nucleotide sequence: TGTGCCAGCAGCCAAGATAAGCTTGGCTACGAGCAGTACTTC. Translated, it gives CASSQDKLGYEQYF.

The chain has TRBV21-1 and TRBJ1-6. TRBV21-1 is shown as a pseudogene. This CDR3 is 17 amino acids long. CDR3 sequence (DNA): TGTGCCAGCAGCCAAGGGGGGGTGGCGAGAGTAGATTCACCCCTCCACTTT. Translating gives CASSQGGVARVDSPLHF.

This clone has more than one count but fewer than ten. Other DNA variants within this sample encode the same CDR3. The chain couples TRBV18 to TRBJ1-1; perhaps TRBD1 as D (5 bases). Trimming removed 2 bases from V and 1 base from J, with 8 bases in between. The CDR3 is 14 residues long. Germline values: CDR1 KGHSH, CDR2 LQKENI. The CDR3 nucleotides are TGTGCCAGCTCACCAGGAACAGGGAACACTGAAGCTTTCTTT. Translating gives CASSPGTGNTEAFF.

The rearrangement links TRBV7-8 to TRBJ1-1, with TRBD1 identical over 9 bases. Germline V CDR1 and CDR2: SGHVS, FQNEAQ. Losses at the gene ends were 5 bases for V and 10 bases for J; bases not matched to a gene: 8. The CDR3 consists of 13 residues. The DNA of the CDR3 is TGTGCCAGCAGCACAGACAGGGGGAGGGTAGCTTTCTTT. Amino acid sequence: CASSTDRGRVAFF.

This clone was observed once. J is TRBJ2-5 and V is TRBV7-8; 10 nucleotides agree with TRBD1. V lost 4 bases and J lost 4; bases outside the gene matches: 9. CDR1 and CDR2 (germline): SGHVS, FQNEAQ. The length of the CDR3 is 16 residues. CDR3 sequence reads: CASSSFNGQGGETQYF. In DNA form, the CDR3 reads TGTGCCAGCAGCTCATTCAACGGACAGGGGGGAGAGACCCAGTACTTC.

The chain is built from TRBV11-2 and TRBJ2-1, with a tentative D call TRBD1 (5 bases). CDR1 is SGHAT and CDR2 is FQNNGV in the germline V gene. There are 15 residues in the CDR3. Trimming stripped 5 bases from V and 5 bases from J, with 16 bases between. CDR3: CASSLPPRTNNEQFF. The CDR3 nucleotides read TGTGCCAGCAGCCTTCCCCCTAGGACAAACAATGAGCAGTTCTTC.

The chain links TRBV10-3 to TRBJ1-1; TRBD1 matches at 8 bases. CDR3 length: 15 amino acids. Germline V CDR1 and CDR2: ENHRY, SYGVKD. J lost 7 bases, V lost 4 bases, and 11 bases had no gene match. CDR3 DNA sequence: TGTGCCATCAGTGGCCGGGACAGGAGGTCGGGTGAAGCTTTCTTT. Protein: CAISGRDRRSGEAFF.

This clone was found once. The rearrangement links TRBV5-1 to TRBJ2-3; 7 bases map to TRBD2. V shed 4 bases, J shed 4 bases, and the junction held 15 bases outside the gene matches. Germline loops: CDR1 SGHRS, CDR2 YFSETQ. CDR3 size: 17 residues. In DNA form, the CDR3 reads TGCGCCAGCAGCCCAAACTGGGGGGGAAGGGGTGCAGATACGCAGTATTTT. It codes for CASSPNWGGRGADTQYF.

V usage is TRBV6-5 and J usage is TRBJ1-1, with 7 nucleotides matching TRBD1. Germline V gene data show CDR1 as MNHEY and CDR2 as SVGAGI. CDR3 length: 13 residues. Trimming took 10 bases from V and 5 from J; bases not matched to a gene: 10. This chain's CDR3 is CATRTGVRTEAFF. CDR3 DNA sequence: TGTGCCACCAGGACAGGTGTAAGGACTGAAGCTTTCTTT.

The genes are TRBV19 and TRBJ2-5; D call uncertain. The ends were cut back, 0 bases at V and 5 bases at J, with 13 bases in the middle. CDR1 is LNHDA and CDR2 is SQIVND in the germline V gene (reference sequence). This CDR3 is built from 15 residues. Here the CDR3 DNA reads TGTGCCAGTAGTATAGATCTTGGCACAACCGAGACCCAGTACTTC. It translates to CASSIDLGTTETQYF.

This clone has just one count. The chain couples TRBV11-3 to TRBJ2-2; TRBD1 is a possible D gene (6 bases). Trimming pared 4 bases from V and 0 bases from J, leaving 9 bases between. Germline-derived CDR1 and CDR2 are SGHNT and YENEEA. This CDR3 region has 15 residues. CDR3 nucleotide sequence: TGTGCCAGCAGCTCCAGGGGTTCGAACACCGGGGAGCTGTTTTTT. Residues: CASSSRGSNTGELFF.

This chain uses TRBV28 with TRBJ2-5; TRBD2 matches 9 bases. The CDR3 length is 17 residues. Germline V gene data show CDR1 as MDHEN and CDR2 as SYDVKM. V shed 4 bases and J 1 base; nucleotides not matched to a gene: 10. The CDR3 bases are TGTGCCAGCAGTTCCCGGGGTAGCGGGAGCCCCCAAGAGACCCAGTACTTC. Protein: CASSSRGSGSPQETQYF. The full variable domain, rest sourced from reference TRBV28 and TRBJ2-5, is DVKVTQSSRYLVKRTGEKVFLECVQDMDHENMFWYRQDPGLGLRLIYFSYDVKMKEKGDIPEGYSVSREKKERFSLILESASTNQTSMYLCASSSRGSGSPQETQYFGPGTRLLVL.

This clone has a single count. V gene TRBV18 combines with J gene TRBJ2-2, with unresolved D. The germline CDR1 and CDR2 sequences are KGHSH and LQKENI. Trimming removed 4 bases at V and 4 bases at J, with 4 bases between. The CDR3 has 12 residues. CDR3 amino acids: CASSLSTGELFF. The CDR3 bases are TGTGCCAGCTCACTCTCCACCGGGGAGCTGTTTTTT.

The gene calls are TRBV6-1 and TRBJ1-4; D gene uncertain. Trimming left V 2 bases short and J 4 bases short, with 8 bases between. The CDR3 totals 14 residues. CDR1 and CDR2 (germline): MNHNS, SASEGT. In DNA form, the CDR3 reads TGTGCCAGCAGTGAATCAGTAATTAATGAAAAACTGTTTTTT. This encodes CASSESVINEKLFF.

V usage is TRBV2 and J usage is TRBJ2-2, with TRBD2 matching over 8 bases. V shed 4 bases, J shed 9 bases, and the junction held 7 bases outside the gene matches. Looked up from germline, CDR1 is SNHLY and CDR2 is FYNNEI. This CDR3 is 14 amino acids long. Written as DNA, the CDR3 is TGTGCCAGCAGTGCAACCAATAGCGGGAGGGAGCTGTTTTTT. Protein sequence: CASSATNSGRELFF.

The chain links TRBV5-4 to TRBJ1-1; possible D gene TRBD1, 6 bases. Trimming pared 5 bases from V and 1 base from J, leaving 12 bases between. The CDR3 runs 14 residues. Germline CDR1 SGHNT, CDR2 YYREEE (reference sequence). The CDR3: CASSQKQGNTEAFF. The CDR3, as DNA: TGTGCCAGCAGTCAAAAACAGGGGAACACTGAAGCTTTCTTT.